Following are 12 T cell receptor beta chains from one sample sequenced in a study of cytomegalovirus exposure and HLA in healthy donors. Only in-frame clones appear in the TCRdb table, and some are missing; sequencing was by immunoSEQ multiplex PCR. The data contain over 200,000 clones, just over 85% of them singletons. The sequenced sample consisted of PBMCs. The receptor source for this set is a woman under 30 in good health and CMV-seronegative.

This clone was counted once. The chain employs TRBV5-6 and TRBJ2-2, with TRBD1 matching over 7 bases. There are 16 residues in the CDR3. V lost 4 bases to trimming and J lost 6 bases; unmatched junction nucleotides: 12. CDR1 and CDR2 from the germline V gene are SGHDT and YYEEEE. In DNA form, the CDR3 reads TGTGCCAGCAGCCGGGTAGGGGGCGATCCTGCCGGGGAGCTGTTTTTT. This sequence encodes CASSRVGGDPAGELFF.

The V call is TRBV4-2, the J call TRBJ2-7; 9 bases agree with TRBD1. Per germline, CDR1 LGHNA and CDR2 YNFKEQ. The CDR3 length is 17 residues. V dropped 0 bases and J dropped 3; count of bases not matched to a gene: 9. CDR3 in amino acids: CASSQDPPGQGFYEQYF. For the CDR3, the DNA is TGTGCCAGCAGCCAAGATCCCCCGGGACAGGGCTTCTACGAGCAGTACTTC.

In DNA form, the CDR3 reads TGTGCCAGCAGTTACGGGACAGGGGGCTCTGGAAACACCATATATTTT. Its translation is CASSYGTGGSGNTIYF. This rearrangement joins TRBV6-5 to TRBJ1-3, with 11 bases that match TRBD1. V lost 2 bases and J lost 0; bases outside the gene matches: 0. The V gene's germline CDR1 is MNHEY and CDR2 SVGAGI. The CDR3 runs 16 residues.

The rearrangement joins TRBV6-6 to TRBJ1-5; D gene unclear. The V and J ends lost 2 bases and 7 bases respectively, with 9 bases between them. This CDR3 region has 13 residues. Germline V gives CDR1 MNHNY, CDR2 SVGAGI (reference sequence). The CDR3 bases are TGTGCCAGCAGTTACGAGGTTTTACAGCCCCAGCATTTT. As protein: CASSYEVLQPQHF.

This chain connects TRBV28 to TRBJ1-2, with TRBD1 matching 7 bases. J was trimmed by 8 bases and V by 3 bases; bases with no gene match: 15. Germline V gives CDR1 MDHEN, CDR2 SYDVKM. CDR3 length: 16 residues. The chain's CDR3 is CASSFPQDRDGEGYTF. CDR3 sequence (DNA): TGTGCCAGCAGTTTTCCCCAAGACAGGGATGGAGAGGGCTACACCTTC.

V usage is TRBV6-6 and J usage is TRBJ2-7, with 8 bases matching TRBD2. This CDR3 has 16 residues. V lost 8 bases and J lost 0; bases outside the gene matches: 12. Germline V CDR1 and CDR2: MNHNY, SVGAGI (reference sequence). CDR3 loop: CASARRKTSGSYEQYF. For the CDR3, the DNA is TGTGCCAGCGCCCGGAGGAAAACTAGCGGCTCCTACGAGCAGTACTTC.

The rearrangement joins TRBV6-1 to TRBJ1-1; the match to TRBD1 covers 7 bases. J gave up 7 bases and V 3 bases, and 2 bases lay outside the gene matches. The CDR3 is 12 residues long. Germline CDR1 is MNHNS and CDR2 is SASEGT. The CDR3 reads CASSDWDSEAFF. DNA for the CDR3: TGTGCCAGCAGTGACTGGGACAGTGAAGCTTTCTTT.

The genes are TRBV6-5 and TRBJ2-5; 8 positions match TRBD1. The CDR3 consists of 14 residues. Germline CDR1 MNHEY, CDR2 SVGAGI. After removal of 6 bases from V and 9 bases from J, the junction contained 12 bases not matched to a gene. The CDR3 sequence: CASSPDRAPGPQYF. As DNA, the CDR3 is TGTGCCAGCAGCCCGGACAGGGCCCCCGGCCCCCAGTACTTC.

V is TRBV10-3 and J is TRBJ1-1, with D possibly matching TRBD1 (6 bases). CDR3 size: 15 residues. Trimming took off 4 bases at V and 8 bases at J, with 20 bases between the two ends. The germline V gene encodes CDR1 ENHRY and CDR2 SYGVKD. The CDR3 DNA follows: TGTGCCATCAGTGTTCTGAAGGACAGCACAGGAGAAGCTTTCTTT. It is translated as CAISVLKDSTGEAFF.

The chain is built from TRBV10-3 and TRBJ2-3, with D perhaps TRBD1 (5 bases). This CDR3 region has 14 residues. V lost 3 bases to trimming and J lost 3 bases, with 10 bases between them. Germline V gives CDR1 ENHRY, CDR2 SYGVKD. The CDR3 region is CAISESSGTDTQYF. In DNA form, the CDR3 reads TGTGCCATCAGTGAATCCTCAGGGACAGATACGCAGTATTTT.

In this sample, this clone turned up a few times. The chain carries TRBV7-2 and TRBJ2-7; D is possibly TRBD2 (6 bases). Germline CDR1 and CDR2: SGHTA and FQGNSA. This CDR3 is built from 17 residues. With 0 bases removed from V and 6 bases from J, the gap between germline ends came to 21 bases. CDR3 region: CASSLAPRGWEASEQYF. The CDR3 DNA reads TGTGCCAGCAGCTTAGCGCCCCGGGGGTGGGAGGCGAGCGAGCAGTACTTC. The variable domain in full, with the rest retrieved from reference TRBV7-2 and TRBJ2-7, is GAGVSQSPSNKVTEKGKDVELRCDPISGHTALYWYRQSLGQGLEFLIYFQGNSAPDKSGLPSDRFSAERTGGSVSTLTIQRTQQEDSAVYLCASSLAPRGWEASEQYFGPGTRLTVT.

The CDR3 loop reads CASSYAGRGVTGELFF. As DNA, the CDR3 is TGTGCCAGCAGTTACGCGGGTCGGGGAGTCACCGGGGAGCTGTTTTTT. The chain is built from TRBV6-5 and TRBJ2-2, with a tentative D call TRBD2 (5 bases). The CDR3 is 16 amino acids. The germline V gene encodes CDR1 MNHEY and CDR2 SVGAGI. Trimming pared 2 bases from V and 4 bases from J, leaving 14 bases between.